These T cell receptor beta chains were read from a single sample in a study of shared clonotypes between healthy human individuals. The repertoire was sequenced with immunoSEQ multiplex PCR; TCRdb's copy has only in-frame clones and lacks some. The repertoire holds 500,000 to 700,000 clones, with roughly 96% as singletons. The source material was naive CD8+ T cells sorted from blood. These receptor sequences come from a woman aged 25 to 39 in good health. Each CDR3 is given without its conserved first and last residue. Fields, in order: D gene, V gene, CDR3 protein. A D gene is named only where the DNA matches it firmly.

d_gene: TRBD2; v_gene: TRBV5-4; CDR3aa: ASSLLAGVGYEQY
d_gene: -; v_gene: TRBV1; CDR3aa: TSSHLKREGVRNEQF
d_gene: -; v_gene: TRBV28; CDR3aa: ASSYGISDTQY
d_gene: TRBD2; v_gene: TRBV28; CDR3aa: ASSQPGLAVTDTQY
d_gene: TRBD1; v_gene: TRBV28; CDR3aa: ASSTGTGGYGYT
d_gene: -; v_gene: TRBV6-5; CDR3aa: ASSYDWASKYNEQF
d_gene: -; v_gene: TRBV10-3; CDR3aa: AISERTDTEAF
d_gene: -; v_gene: TRBV4-2; CDR3aa: ASSHSTGPPGEQY
d_gene: -; v_gene: TRBV25-1; CDR3aa: ASSDDGYT
d_gene: -; v_gene: TRBV6-4; CDR3aa: ASSERINYGYT
d_gene: -; v_gene: TRBV11-2; CDR3aa: ASSLGNYEQY
d_gene: -; v_gene: TRBV6-5; CDR3aa: ASSYSLGYEQY
d_gene: -; v_gene: TRBV6-1; CDR3aa: ASSEEEYRESSYEQY
d_gene: TRBD2; v_gene: TRBV27; CDR3aa: ASSEGLVATRFTYEQY
d_gene: TRBD2; v_gene: TRBV6-5; CDR3aa: ASTDVAGGSYEQY
d_gene: -; v_gene: TRBV28; CDR3aa: ASRPRDLIREKLF
d_gene: TRBD1; v_gene: TRBV5-5; CDR3aa: ASSPGQGRYLAKNIQY
d_gene: TRBD1; v_gene: TRBV19; CDR3aa: ASSISGGGYGYT
d_gene: TRBD1; v_gene: TRBV28; CDR3aa: ASSLQPGQGLKQPQH
d_gene: -; v_gene: TRBV5-4; CDR3aa: ASSLDSTQDTQY
d_gene: TRBD1; v_gene: TRBV27; CDR3aa: ASSLGQGLYEQY
d_gene: -; v_gene: TRBV19; CDR3aa: ASTGGAGYEQY
d_gene: -; v_gene: TRBV25-1; CDR3aa: ASSVENRPAGELF
d_gene: -; v_gene: TRBV13; CDR3aa: ASSSDRSYEQY
d_gene: TRBD1; v_gene: TRBV7-8; CDR3aa: ASSLMSRDRGSWEKLF
d_gene: TRBD1; v_gene: TRBV25-1; CDR3aa: ASIGQVGRTEAF
d_gene: -; v_gene: TRBV5-5; CDR3aa: ASSARQGGANEQY
d_gene: -; v_gene: TRBV28; CDR3aa: ASSLGRKNYEQY
d_gene: TRBD1; v_gene: TRBV28; CDR3aa: ASSHRGGQDTDTQY
d_gene: TRBD1; v_gene: TRBV27; CDR3aa: ASRFGTAYEQY
d_gene: TRBD2; v_gene: TRBV18; CDR3aa: ASSPPQTSGSSTDTQY
d_gene: TRBD1; v_gene: TRBV18; CDR3aa: ASSPTWGQGTSDTQY
d_gene: TRBD1; v_gene: TRBV2; CDR3aa: ASSAPKTGVTYEQY
d_gene: -; v_gene: TRBV7-8; CDR3aa: ASSWRELDTGELF
d_gene: -; v_gene: TRBV2; CDR3aa: ASSGWELENSPLH
d_gene: -; v_gene: TRBV7-9; CDR3aa: ASSFGANEQY
d_gene: -; v_gene: TRBV7-2; CDR3aa: ASTPGLTNELQF
d_gene: TRBD1; v_gene: TRBV28; CDR3aa: ASSWGQGAVGTEAF
d_gene: TRBD1; v_gene: TRBV28; CDR3aa: ASSLGTGRDEQF
d_gene: -; v_gene: TRBV27; CDR3aa: ASRRKGDHQETQY
d_gene: -; v_gene: TRBV6-6; CDR3aa: ASRAGGDEQY
d_gene: -; v_gene: TRBV5-6; CDR3aa: ASSSWRSTNEKLF
d_gene: TRBD1; v_gene: TRBV5-1; CDR3aa: ASRGINRGLIEQY
d_gene: -; v_gene: TRBV11-2; CDR3aa: ASSLKDRPTNEKLF
d_gene: -; v_gene: TRBV27; CDR3aa: ASSLSTGVEAF
d_gene: -; v_gene: TRBV28; CDR3aa: ASKAKYRYNEQF
d_gene: TRBD1; v_gene: TRBV27; CDR3aa: ASRPTGTNTEAF